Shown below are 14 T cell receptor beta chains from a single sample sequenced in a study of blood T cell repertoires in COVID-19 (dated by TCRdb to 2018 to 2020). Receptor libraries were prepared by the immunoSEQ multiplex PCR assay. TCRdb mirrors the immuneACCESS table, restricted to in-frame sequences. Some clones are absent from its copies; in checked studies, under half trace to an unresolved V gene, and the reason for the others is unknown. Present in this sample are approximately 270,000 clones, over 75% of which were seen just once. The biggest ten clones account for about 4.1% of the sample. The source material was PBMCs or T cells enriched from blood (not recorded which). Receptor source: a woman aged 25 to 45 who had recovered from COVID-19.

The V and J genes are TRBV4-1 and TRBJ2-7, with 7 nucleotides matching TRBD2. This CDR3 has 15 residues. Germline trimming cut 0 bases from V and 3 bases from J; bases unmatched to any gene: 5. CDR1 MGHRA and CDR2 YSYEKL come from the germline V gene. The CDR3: CASSQDRGDYYEQYF. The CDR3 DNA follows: TGCGCCAGCAGCCAAGATCGGGGGGACTACTACGAGCAGTACTTC.

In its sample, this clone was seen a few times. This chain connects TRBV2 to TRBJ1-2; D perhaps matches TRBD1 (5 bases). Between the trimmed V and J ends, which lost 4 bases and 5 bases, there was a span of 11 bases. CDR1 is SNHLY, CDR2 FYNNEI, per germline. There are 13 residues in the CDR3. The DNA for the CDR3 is TGTGCCAGCAGTGGGTTAGACAGTTATGGCTACACCTTC. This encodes CASSGLDSYGYTF.

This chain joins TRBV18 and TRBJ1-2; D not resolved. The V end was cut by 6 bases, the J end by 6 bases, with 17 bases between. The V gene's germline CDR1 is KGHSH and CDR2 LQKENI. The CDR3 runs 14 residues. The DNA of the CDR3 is TGTGCCAGCTCCCAACGAGAGAGGCGGAATGGCTACACCTTC. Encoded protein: CASSQRERRNGYTF.

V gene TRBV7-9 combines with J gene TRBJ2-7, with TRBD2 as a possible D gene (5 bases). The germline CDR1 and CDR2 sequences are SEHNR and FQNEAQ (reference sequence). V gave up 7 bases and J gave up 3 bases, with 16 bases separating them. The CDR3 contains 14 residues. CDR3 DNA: TGTGCCAGCACCTTCGGAGGTCTACTCTACGAGCAGTACTTC. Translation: CASTFGGLLYEQYF.

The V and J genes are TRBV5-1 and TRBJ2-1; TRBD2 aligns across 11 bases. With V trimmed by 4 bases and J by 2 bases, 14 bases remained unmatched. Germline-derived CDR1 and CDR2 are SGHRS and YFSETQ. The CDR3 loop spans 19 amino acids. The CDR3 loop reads CASSPAGPLAGGAYNEQFF. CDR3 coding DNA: TGCGCCAGCAGCCCGGCTGGGCCCCTAGCGGGAGGAGCCTACAATGAGCAGTTCTTC.

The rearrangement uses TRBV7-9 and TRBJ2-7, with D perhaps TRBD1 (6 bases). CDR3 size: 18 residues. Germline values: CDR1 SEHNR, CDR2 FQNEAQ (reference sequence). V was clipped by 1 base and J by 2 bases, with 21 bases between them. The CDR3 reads CASSLVRRGHTPTYEQYF. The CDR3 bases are TGTGCCAGCAGCTTAGTACGCAGGGGCCATACTCCTACCTACGAGCAGTACTTC.

The CDR3 DNA reads TGCGCCAGCAGCCCCGGGACTAGCGGGAGGAATTATGAGCAGTTCTTC. Translation gives CASSPGTSGRNYEQFF. The J gene is TRBJ2-1, the V gene TRBV5-1; TRBD2 matches 15 bases. CDR3 length: 16 amino acids. V shed 4 bases, J shed 8 bases, and the junction held 7 bases outside the gene matches. Germline lookup yields CDR1 SGHRS and CDR2 YFSETQ.

This chain's CDR3 is CSVVEDSTEAFF. The DNA of the CDR3 is TGCAGCGTTGTCGAGGACAGCACTGAAGCTTTCTTT. V usage is TRBV29-1 and J usage is TRBJ1-1, with D maybe TRBD1 (6 bases). This CDR3 spans 12 amino acids. Germline V gene sequence: CDR1 SQVTM, CDR2 ANQGSEA. V shed 4 bases and J shed 4 bases, with 10 bases lying between them.

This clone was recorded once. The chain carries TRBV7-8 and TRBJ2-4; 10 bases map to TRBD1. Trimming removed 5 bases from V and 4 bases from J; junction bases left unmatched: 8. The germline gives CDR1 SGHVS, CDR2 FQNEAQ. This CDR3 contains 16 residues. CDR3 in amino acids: CASSPPGDRGKNIQYF. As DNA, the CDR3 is TGTGCCAGCAGCCCTCCCGGGGACAGGGGTAAAAACATTCAGTACTTC.

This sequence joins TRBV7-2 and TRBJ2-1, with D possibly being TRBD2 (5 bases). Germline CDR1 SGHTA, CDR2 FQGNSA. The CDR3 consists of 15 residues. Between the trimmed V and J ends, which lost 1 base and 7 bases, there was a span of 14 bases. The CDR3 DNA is TGTGCCAGCAGCTTAGATCGCCTACGCGGGAATGAGCAGTTCTTC. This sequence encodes CASSLDRLRGNEQFF.

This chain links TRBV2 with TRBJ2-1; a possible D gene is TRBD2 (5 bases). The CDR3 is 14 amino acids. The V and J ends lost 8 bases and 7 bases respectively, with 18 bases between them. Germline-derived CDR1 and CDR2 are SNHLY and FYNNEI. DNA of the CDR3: TGTGCCAGCTATTACCGGACTCTTTCGAATGAGCAGTTCTTC. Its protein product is CASYYRTLSNEQFF.

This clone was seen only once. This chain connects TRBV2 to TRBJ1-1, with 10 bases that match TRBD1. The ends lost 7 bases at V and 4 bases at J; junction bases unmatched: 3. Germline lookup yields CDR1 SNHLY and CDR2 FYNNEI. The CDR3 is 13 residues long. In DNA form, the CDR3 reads TGTGCCAGCACGGGACAGGGGTTCACTGAAGCTTTCTTT. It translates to CASTGQGFTEAFF.

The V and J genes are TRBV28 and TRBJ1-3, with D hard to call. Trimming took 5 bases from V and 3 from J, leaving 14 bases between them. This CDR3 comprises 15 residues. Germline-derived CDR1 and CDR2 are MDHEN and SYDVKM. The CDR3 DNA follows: TGTGCCAGCAGTCTCCCCGCGTCGGGTGGAAACACCATATATTTT. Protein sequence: CASSLPASGGNTIYF.

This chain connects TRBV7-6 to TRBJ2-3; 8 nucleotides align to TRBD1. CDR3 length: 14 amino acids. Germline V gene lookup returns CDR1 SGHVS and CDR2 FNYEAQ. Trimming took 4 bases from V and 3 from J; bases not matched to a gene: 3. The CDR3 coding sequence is TGTGCCAGCAGCTCTTGGACAGGGACAGATACGCAGTATTTT. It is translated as CASSSWTGTDTQYF.